The T cell receptor (beta chain) described here comes from a study of T cell repertoires and leukemia-associated antigens (dated by TCRdb to about 2019). General notes on the study: About 5.1 to 7 million read pairs and about 3 to 5.0 million effective reads were obtained per sample, with some 16 million effective reads obtained overall. Using in vitro peptide stimulation of healthy T cells, the study sought to determine the antigen recognized by a TCR Vbeta21 clone earlier detected in CML patients.

Measured from the cysteine to the phenylalanine, the CDR3 is 17 residues long. Only the CDR3 region is kept as DNA, spanning 51 bases read in frame from base 1. CD3+ T cells were first rested overnight at more than 2 million cells/mL in RPMI 1640 without fetal bovine serum. MACS immunomagnetic beads were used, per the manufacturer's instructions, to isolate CD3+ T cells from PBMCs. Total RNA was extracted from the cultured T cells with TRIzol reagent. TCRbeta libraries were amplified from RNA by 5' rapid amplification of cDNA ends (5'RACE). Before sequencing, Qubit, an Agilent instrument, and quantitative PCR were used to check library concentration and integrity. A commercial service provider sequenced the qualified libraries on Illumina HiSeq or MiSeq. The authors' analysis ran thus. MiXCR version 1.8.2 was used to identify TCR sequences in each sample. For a clone to be considered qualified, a CDR3 longer than four amino acids, an in-frame nucleotide length, and the absence of a stop codon were required. A read containing the complete CDR3 structure was counted as an effective read. Expanded clones were validated by RT-PCR with 24 Vbeta primers, GeneScan spectratyping, and Sanger sequencing. TCRdb reran the public reads through fastp at Q25 and MiXCR, keeping productive beta chains. Each CDR3 protein gets just one entry, which takes the most common genes and DNA from the rows behind it. TCRdb's processing, not the authors' own work, is the source of the V and J calls. Counted in this sample were roughly 12,000 distinct CDR3 sequences; roughly two fifths of them appeared once. Clones ranked in the top ten supply about 33% of the sample.

Overall study results and their limits: Direct testing of the expanded clones' antigen specificity and function was not done, and further investigation was required. Numbers of Vbeta genes (about 60), Jbeta genes (around 14), VDJ rearrangements and unique CDR3s did not differ significantly among the four groups.

About this clonotype itself: Its antigen specificity is not known. The germline gene is not matched at one end of the junction; a read error may be the cause.

The sequenced sample consisted of CD3+ T cells sorted from blood and cultured. The chain links TRBV12-3 or TRBV12-4 with TRBJ2-7; 8 bases in between match TRBD2. The TCR was taken from a female donor in good health. The bases read TGTGCCAGCAGTTTTTGGAGTCCGAGGACTAGCTCCCACGAGCAGTACTTC. Its amino acids are CASSFWSPRTSSHEQYF.